Listed below are T cell receptor beta chains from one sample, sequenced in a study of early T cells in non-severe SARS-CoV-2 infection. Via MiXCR, TCRdb re-called the 5' RACE reads, giving one row per CDR3 protein. The sample records approximately 68,000 distinct CDR3 sequences, around a tenth being singletons. The source was whole blood, collected at baseline. Every receptor here comes from an adult who was a healthcare worker with PCR-confirmed SARS-CoV-2 infection or an uninfected control (not recorded which). CDR3s include the opening cysteine and the closing phenylalanine or tryptophan. D genes are given only for firm matches. A row's size may be missing; if present it is once, few, many or a size class.

j_call: TRBJ2-3
clone_size: many
v_call: TRBV4-2
d_call: NA
cdr3_aa: CASSQSLRTDTQYF
cdr3_nt: TGTGCCAGCAGCCAATCCCTCCGCACAGATACGCAGTATTTT

j_call: TRBJ2-2
clone_size: many
v_call: TRBV9
d_call: TRBD1
cdr3_aa: CASSVRTGRTGELFF
cdr3_nt: TGTGCCAGCAGCGTGCGGACAGGGAGGACCGGGGAGCTGTTTTTT

j_call: TRBJ2-6
clone_size: few
v_call: TRBV5-1
d_call: NA
cdr3_aa: CASSQLSSGANVLTF
cdr3_nt: TGCGCCAGCAGCCAGCTAAGCTCTGGGGCCAACGTCCTGACTTTC

j_call: TRBJ2-2
clone_size: NA
v_call: TRBV30
d_call: NA
cdr3_aa: CAWRGAKYTGELFF
cdr3_nt: TGTGCCTGGAGAGGGGCTAAGTACACCGGGGAGCTGTTTTTT

j_call: TRBJ1-5
clone_size: NA
v_call: TRBV6-5
d_call: NA
cdr3_aa: CASGRGRGNQPQHF
cdr3_nt: TGTGCCAGCGGCCGGGGAAGGGGCAATCAGCCCCAGCATTTT

j_call: TRBJ1-4
clone_size: NA
v_call: TRBV6-5
d_call: NA
cdr3_aa: CASRDSATNEKLFF
cdr3_nt: TGTGCCAGCAGAGACTCCGCAACTAATGAAAAACTGTTTTTT

j_call: TRBJ1-4
clone_size: many
v_call: TRBV7-9
d_call: NA
cdr3_aa: CASSFFGGAGEKLFF
cdr3_nt: TGTGCCAGCAGCTTTTTTGGGGGCGCCGGTGAAAAACTGTTTTTT

j_call: TRBJ2-1
clone_size: few
v_call: TRBV12-3/TRBV12-4
d_call: TRBD2
cdr3_aa: CASSLSGGATGEQFF
cdr3_nt: TGTGCCAGCAGTTTAAGCGGGGGGGCTACTGGTGAGCAGTTCTTC

j_call: TRBJ2-1
clone_size: NA
v_call: TRBV19
d_call: NA
cdr3_aa: CASSPRLSEGAVF
cdr3_nt: TGTGCCAGTAGTCCGCGACTATCGGAGGGGGCGGTCTTC

j_call: TRBJ2-2
clone_size: many
v_call: TRBV9
d_call: NA
cdr3_aa: CASSAGVSGAGELFF
cdr3_nt: TGTGCCAGCAGCGCCGGCGTTTCGGGTGCCGGGGAGCTGTTTTTT

j_call: TRBJ2-5
clone_size: many
v_call: TRBV7-7
d_call: NA
cdr3_aa: CASAAERGETQYF
cdr3_nt: TGTGCTAGCGCAGCCGAAAGGGGGGAGACCCAGTACTTC

j_call: TRBJ2-3
clone_size: few
v_call: TRBV6-6
d_call: NA
cdr3_aa: CASSGGGGEADTQYF
cdr3_nt: TGTGCCAGCAGTGGAGGCGGGGGCGAGGCAGATACGCAGTATTTT

j_call: TRBJ2-2
clone_size: few
v_call: TRBV6-6
d_call: NA
cdr3_aa: CASSYSIGKNTGELFF
cdr3_nt: TGTGCCAGCAGTTACTCGATTGGAAAGAACACCGGGGAGCTGTTTTTT

j_call: TRBJ2-1
clone_size: many
v_call: TRBV4-3
d_call: TRBD2
cdr3_aa: CASSQGLAGDNEQFF
cdr3_nt: TGCGCCAGCAGCCAAGGACTAGCGGGGGACAATGAGCAGTTCTTC